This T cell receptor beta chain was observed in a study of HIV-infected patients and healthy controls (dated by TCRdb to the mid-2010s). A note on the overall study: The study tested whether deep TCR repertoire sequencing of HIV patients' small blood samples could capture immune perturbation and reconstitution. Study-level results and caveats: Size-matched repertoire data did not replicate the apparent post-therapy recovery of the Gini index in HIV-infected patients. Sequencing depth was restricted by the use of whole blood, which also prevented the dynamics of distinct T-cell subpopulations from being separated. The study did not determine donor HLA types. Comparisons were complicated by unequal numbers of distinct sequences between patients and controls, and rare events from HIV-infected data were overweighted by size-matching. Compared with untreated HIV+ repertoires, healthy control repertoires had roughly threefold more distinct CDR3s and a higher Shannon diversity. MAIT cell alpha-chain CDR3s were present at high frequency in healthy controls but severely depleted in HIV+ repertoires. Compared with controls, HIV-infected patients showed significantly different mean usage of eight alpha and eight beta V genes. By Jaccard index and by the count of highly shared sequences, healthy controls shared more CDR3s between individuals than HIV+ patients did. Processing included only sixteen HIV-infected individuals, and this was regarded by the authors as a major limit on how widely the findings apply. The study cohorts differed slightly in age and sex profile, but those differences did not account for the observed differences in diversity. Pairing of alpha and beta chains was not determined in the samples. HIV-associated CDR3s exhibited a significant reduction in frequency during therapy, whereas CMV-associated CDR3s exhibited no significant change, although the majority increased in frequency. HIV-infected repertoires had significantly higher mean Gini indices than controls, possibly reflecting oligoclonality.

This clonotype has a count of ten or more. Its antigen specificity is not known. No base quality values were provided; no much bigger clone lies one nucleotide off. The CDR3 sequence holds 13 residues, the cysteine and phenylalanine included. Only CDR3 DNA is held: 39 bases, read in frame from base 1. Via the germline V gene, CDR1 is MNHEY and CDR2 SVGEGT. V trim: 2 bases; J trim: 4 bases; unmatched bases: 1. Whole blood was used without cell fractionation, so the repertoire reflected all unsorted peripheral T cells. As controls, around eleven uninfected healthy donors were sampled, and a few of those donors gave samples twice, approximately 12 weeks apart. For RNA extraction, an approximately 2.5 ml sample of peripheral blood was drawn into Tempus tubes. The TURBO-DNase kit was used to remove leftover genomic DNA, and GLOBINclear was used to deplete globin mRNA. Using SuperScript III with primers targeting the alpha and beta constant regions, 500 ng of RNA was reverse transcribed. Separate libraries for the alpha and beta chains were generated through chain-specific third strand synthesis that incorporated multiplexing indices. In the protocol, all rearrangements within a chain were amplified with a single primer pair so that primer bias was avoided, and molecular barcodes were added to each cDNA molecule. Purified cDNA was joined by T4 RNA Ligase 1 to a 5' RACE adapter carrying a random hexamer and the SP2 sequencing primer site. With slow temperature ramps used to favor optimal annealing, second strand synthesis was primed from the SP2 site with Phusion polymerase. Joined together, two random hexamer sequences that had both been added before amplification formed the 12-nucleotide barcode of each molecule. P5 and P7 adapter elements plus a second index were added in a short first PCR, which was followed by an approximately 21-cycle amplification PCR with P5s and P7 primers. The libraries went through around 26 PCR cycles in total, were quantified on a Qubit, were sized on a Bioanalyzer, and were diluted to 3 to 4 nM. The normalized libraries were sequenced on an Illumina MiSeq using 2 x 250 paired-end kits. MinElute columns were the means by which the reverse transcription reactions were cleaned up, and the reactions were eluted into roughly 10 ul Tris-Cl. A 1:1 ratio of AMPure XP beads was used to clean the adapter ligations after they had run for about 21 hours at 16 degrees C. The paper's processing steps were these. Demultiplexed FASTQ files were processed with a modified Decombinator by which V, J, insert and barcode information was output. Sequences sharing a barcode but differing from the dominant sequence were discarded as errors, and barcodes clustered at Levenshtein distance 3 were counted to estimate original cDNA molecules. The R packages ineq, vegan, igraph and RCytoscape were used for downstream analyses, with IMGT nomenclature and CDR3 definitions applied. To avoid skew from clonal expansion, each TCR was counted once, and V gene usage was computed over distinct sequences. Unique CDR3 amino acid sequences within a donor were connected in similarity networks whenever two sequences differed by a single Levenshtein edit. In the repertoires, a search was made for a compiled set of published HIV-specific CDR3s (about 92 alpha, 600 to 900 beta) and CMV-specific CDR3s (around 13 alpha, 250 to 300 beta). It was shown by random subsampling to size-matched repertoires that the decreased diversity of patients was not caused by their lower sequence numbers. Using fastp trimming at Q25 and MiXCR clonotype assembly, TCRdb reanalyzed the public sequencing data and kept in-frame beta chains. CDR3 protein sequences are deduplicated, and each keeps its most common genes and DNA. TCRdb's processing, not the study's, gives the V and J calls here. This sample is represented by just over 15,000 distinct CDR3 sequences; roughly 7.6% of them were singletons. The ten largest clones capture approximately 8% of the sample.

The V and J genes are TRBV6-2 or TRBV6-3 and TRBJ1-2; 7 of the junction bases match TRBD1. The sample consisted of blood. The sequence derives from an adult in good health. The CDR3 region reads CASSYGTVYGYTF. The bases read TGTGCCAGCAGTTACGGGACAGTCTATGGCTACACCTTC.